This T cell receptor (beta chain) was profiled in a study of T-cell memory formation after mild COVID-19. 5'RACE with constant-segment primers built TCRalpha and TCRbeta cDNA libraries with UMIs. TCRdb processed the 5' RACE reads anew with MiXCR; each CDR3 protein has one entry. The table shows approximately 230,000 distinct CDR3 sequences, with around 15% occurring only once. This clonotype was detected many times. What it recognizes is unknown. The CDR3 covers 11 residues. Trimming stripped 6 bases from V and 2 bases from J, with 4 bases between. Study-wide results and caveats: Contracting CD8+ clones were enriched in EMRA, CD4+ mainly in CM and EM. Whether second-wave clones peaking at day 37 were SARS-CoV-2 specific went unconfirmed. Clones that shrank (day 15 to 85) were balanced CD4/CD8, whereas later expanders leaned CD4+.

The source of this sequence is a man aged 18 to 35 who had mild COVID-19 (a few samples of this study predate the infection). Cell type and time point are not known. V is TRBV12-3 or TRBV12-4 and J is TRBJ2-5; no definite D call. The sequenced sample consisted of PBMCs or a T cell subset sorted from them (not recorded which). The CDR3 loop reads CASSKQETQYF. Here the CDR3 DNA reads TGTGCCAGCAGCAAACAAGAGACCCAGTACTTC.